The clone carrying this T cell receptor (beta chain) was seen a single time. No antigen is known for it. Measured with immunoSEQ multiplex PCR; TCRdb has only the in-frame clones, and not every one. The sample carries some 42,000 clones, around 85% recorded once. The sample is drawn from a study of a mutant IDH1 vaccine in newly diagnosed glioma. Across the whole study: The first vaccination came 4-6 weeks after radiotherapy alone, or with temozolomide cycles. Overall study findings and caveats: Of all patients, roughly 93% showed vaccine-induced immune responses.

The sample's time point: week 5, during vaccination. What each vaccine dose contained was 300 ug of mutant IDH1 20-mer peptide, accompanied by topical imiquimod. Each donor presented with a new WHO grade 3 or 4 astrocytoma that tested IDH1-mutant and showed ATRX loss. Trimming took off 0 bases at V and 6 bases at J, with 12 bases between the two ends. CDR1 and CDR2 (germline): LNHNV, YYDKDF (reference sequence). This CDR3 has 15 residues. The rearrangement uses TRBV15 and TRBJ2-4; D is unresolved. This specimen was PBMCs, taken from a glioma patient whose treatment included an IDH1 peptide vaccine. The receptor comes from a middle-aged man with glioma. The DNA of the CDR3 is TGTGCCACCAGCAGAGATTGGGGTACGGGAAACATTCAGTACTTC. This translates into CATSRDWGTGNIQYF.